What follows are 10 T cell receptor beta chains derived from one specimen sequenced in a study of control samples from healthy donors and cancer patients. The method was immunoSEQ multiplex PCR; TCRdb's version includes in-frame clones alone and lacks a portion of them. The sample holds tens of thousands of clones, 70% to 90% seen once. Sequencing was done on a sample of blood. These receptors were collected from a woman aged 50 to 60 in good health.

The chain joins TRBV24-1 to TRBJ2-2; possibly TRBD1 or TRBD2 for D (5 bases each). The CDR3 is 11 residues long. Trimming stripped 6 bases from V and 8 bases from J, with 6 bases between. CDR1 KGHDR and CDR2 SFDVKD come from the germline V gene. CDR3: CATSWGGELFF. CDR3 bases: TGTGCCACCAGTTGGGGGGGGGAGCTGTTTTTT.

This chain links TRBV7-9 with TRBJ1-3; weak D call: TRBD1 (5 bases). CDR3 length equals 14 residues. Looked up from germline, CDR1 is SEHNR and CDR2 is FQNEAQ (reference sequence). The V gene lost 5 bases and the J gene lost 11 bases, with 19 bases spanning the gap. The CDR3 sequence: CASSTKDKARPIYF. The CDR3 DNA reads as TGTGCCAGCAGCACTAAGGACAAGGCCAGACCCATATATTTT.

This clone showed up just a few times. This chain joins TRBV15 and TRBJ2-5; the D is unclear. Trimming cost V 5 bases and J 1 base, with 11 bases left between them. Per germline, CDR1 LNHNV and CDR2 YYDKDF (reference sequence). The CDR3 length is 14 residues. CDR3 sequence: CATSSFDSQETQYF. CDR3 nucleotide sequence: TGTGCCACCAGCTCGTTCGACTCCCAAGAGACCCAGTACTTC. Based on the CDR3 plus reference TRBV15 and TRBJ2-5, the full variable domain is DAMVIQNPRYQVTQFGKPVTLSCSQTLNHNVMYWYQQKSSQAPKLLFHYYDKDFNNEADTPDNFQSRRPNTSFCFLDIRSPGLGDTAMYLCATSSFDSQETQYFGPGTRLLVL.

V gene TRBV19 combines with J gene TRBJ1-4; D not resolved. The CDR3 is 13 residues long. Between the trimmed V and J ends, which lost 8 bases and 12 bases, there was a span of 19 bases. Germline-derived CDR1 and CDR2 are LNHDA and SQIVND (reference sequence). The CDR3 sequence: CASSGNQLRELFF. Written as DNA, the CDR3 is TGTGCCAGTTCGGGGAATCAATTGCGGGAACTGTTTTTT.

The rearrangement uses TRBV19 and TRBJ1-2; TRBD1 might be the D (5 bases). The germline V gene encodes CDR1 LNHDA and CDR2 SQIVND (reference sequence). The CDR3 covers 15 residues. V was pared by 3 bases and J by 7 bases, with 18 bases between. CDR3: CASSMAPEGSGGYTF. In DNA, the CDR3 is TGTGCCAGTAGTATGGCCCCTGAGGGGTCGGGTGGCTACACCTTC.

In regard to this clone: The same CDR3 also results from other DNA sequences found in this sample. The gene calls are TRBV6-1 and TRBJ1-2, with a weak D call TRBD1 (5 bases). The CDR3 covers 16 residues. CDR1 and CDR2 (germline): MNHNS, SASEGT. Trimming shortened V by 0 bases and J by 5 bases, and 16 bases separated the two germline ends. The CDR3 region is CASSEARGGEGYGYTF. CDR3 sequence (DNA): TGTGCCAGCAGTGAAGCGCGGGGAGGGGAGGGATATGGCTACACCTTC.

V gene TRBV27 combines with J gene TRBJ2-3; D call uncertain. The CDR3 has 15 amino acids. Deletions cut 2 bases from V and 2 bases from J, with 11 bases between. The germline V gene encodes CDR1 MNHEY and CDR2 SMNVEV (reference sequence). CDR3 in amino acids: CASSLNSAVTDTQYF. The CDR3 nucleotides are TGTGCCAGCAGTTTAAACTCAGCAGTCACAGATACGCAGTATTTT.

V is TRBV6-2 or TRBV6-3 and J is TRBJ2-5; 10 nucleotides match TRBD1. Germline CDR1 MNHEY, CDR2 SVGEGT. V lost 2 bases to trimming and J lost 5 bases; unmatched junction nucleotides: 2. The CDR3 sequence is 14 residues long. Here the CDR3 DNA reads TGTGCCAGCAGTTACGACAGGGGGCGGGAGACCCAGTACTTC. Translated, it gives CASSYDRGRETQYF.

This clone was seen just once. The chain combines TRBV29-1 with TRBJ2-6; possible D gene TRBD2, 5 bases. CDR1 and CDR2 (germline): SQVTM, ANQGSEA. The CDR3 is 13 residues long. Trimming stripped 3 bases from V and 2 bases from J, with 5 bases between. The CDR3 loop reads CSVEEAGANVLTF. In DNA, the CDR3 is TGCAGCGTTGAGGAGGCTGGGGCCAACGTCCTGACTTTC.

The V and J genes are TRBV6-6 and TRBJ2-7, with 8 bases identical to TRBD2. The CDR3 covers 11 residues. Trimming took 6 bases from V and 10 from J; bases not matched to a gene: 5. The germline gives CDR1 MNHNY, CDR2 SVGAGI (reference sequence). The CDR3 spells CASSPGLGQYF. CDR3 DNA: TGTGCCAGCAGCCCGGGACTAGGTCAGTACTTC.